This T cell receptor beta chain is from a study of blood T cell repertoires in COVID-19. Study-wide background: Specimens from acute and convalescent COVID-19 originated in the United States, Italy and Spain. Nucleic acid was either cDNA or gDNA, and it came from T cells, B-cell-depleted T cells, or PBMCs.

The CDR3 runs to 16 residues. V lost 4 bases and J lost 0; bases outside the gene matches: 8. The V gene's germline CDR1 is KGHSH and CDR2 LQKENI. As originally analysed: Amplification of reference gene primers was used by the study to estimate nucleated cell counts. Method: immunoSEQ multiplex PCR; TCRdb's copy keeps in-frame clones and lacks some. The V and J calls and clone size are taken from that table; D and trimming were inferred from the DNA. Among around 100,000 clones listed, more than 75% were seen once. Only one count was recorded for this clone. This rearrangement joins TRBV18 to TRBJ1-1, with 7 bases fitting TRBD1. This TCR came from a human donor in a cohort sampled during active COVID-19. Sequenced input: peripheral blood. For the CDR3, the DNA is TGTGCCAGCTCACAAAGACAGGGCGTCATGAACACTGAAGCTTTCTTT. Encoded protein: CASSQRQGVMNTEAFF.